The 18 T cell receptor beta chains reported below all come from one sample, sequenced in a study of CD8 T cells in Susac syndrome. RNA amounts of about 0.45 to 1 ug underwent reverse transcription with random hexamers. One entry per CDR3 protein results from TCRdb running MiXCR on the immunoSEQ multiplex PCR reads. The table records approximately 190,000 distinct CDR3 sequences, more than 85% of them present only once. Source material: CD8+ T cells from PBMCs. The source is a human donor with Susac syndrome.

The chain links TRBV5-1 to TRBJ1-5; D is undetermined. V was shortened by 0 bases and J by 0 bases, with 10 bases between the two germline ends. The CDR3 runs 16 residues. Germline loops: CDR1 SGHRS, CDR2 YFSETQ. The CDR3 reads CASSLGPGVSNQPQHF. For the CDR3, the DNA is TGCGCCAGCAGCTTGGGTCCCGGGGTTAGCAATCAGCCCCAGCATTTT.

The V and J genes are TRBV29-1 and TRBJ2-1; possibly TRBD1 for D (5 bases). CDR1 is SQVTM and CDR2 is ANQGSEA in the germline V gene. The CDR3 extends over 12 amino acids. Trimming stripped 2 bases from V and 8 bases from J, with 10 bases between. The CDR3 loop reads CSVETGRDEQFF. CDR3 nucleotide sequence: TGCAGCGTTGAAACAGGTAGGGATGAGCAGTTCTTC.

The chain uses TRBV6-5 and TRBJ1-6, with D hard to call. V was shortened by 3 bases and J by 11 bases, with 14 bases between the two germline ends. The germline gives CDR1 MNHEY, CDR2 SVGAGI. The CDR3 consists of 14 residues. The CDR3 region is CASSYRVGGPPLHF. For the CDR3, the DNA is TGTGCCAGCAGTTATCGAGTCGGAGGTCCACCCCTCCACTTT.

DNA for the CDR3: TGTGCCAGTAGTATCATCGGGGAAGATACGCAGTATTTT. Amino acid sequence: CASSIIGEDTQYF. The rearrangement joins TRBV19 to TRBJ2-3; tentatively, D is TRBD2 (5 bases). The CDR3 has 13 amino acids. V lost 3 bases, J lost 5 bases, and 9 bases lay in between. The germline V gene encodes CDR1 LNHDA and CDR2 SQIVND (reference sequence).

V is TRBV6-2 or TRBV6-3 and J is TRBJ1-2; 7 bases line up with TRBD1. Trimming removed 6 bases from V and 6 bases from J; junction bases left unmatched: 13. Germline CDR1 is MNHEY and CDR2 is SVGEGT. The CDR3 loop spans 15 amino acids. DNA for the CDR3: TGTGCCAGCAGCCCAGACCTGGACAGGTTCGATGGCTACACCTTC. As protein: CASSPDLDRFDGYTF.

The chain carries TRBV24-1 and TRBJ1-2; TRBD1 matches at 8 bases. V was clipped by 4 bases and J by 7 bases; unmatched bases: 4. Germline V gene sequence: CDR1 KGHDR, CDR2 SFDVKD. The CDR3 consists of 13 residues. CDR3 region: CATSEHRGGGYTF. The CDR3 DNA reads as TGTGCCACCAGTGAGCACAGGGGGGGTGGCTACACCTTC.

The chain has TRBV19 and TRBJ2-7; 7 nucleotides agree with TRBD2. In germline, CDR1 is LNHDA, CDR2 SQIVND (reference sequence). V shed 3 bases, J shed 0 bases, and the junction held 2 bases outside the gene matches. The CDR3 is made up of 14 amino acids. CDR3 residues: CASSMRDYSYEQYF. The CDR3 DNA reads TGTGCCAGTAGTATGAGGGACTACTCCTACGAGCAGTACTTC. Supplemented by reference TRBV19 and TRBJ2-7, the full variable domain reads DGGITQSPKYLFRKEGQNVTLSCEQNLNHDAMYWYRQDPGQGLRLIYYSQIVNDFQKGDIAEGYSVSREKKESFPLTVTSAQKNPTAFYLCASSMRDYSYEQYFGPGTRLTVT.

The chain joins TRBV11-2 to TRBJ1-4; D gene ambiguous. The CDR3 sequence is 14 residues long. Trimming took off 2 bases at V and 5 bases at J, with 9 bases between the two ends. CDR1 is SGHAT and CDR2 is FQNNGV in the germline V gene. The CDR3 protein is CASSLRKSNEKLFF. CDR3 DNA sequence: TGTGCCAGCAGCTTAAGGAAATCGAATGAAAAACTGTTTTTT.

This chain joins TRBV4-2 and TRBJ2-7; 8 bases match TRBD1. This CDR3 comprises 17 residues. The J segment lost 6 bases and the V segment lost 0 bases, leaving 13 bases of the junction unmatched. CDR1 and CDR2 (germline): LGHNA, YNFKEQ. CDR3 amino acids: CASSQEQGDALRGEQYF. The CDR3 bases are TGTGCCAGCAGCCAAGAACAGGGGGACGCCCTCCGAGGCGAGCAGTACTTC.

The chain recombines TRBV6-5 with TRBJ2-3; D not resolved. In germline, CDR1 is MNHEY, CDR2 SVGAGI. The CDR3 spans 13 residues. V was trimmed by 1 base and J by 1 base, leaving 3 bases between them. The CDR3 reads CASSYFGTDTQYF. CDR3 in DNA: TGTGCCAGCAGTTACTTTGGCACAGATACGCAGTATTTT.

A word on this clonotype: At one end, the junction sequence differs from germline, possibly due to a read error. This chain joins TRBV18 and TRBJ2-7; D perhaps matches TRBD2 (5 bases). Looked up from germline, CDR1 is KGHSH and CDR2 is LQKENI. CDR3 length: 14 amino acids. CDR3 in DNA: TGTGCCTGCTCACCAAGCCCGGGGTTGGACGAGCAGTACTTC. Translating gives CACSPSPGLDEQYF.

This clonotype was observed a single time. The V gene is TRBV2, the J gene TRBJ2-7, with a possible D match to TRBD1 (5 bases). Looked up from germline, CDR1 is SNHLY and CDR2 is FYNNEI. The V and J ends lost 6 bases and 6 bases respectively, with 15 bases between them. This CDR3 comprises 13 residues. Here the CDR3 DNA reads TGTGCCAGCAGCGCGGACAATAGAGGCGAGCAGTACTTC. It encodes CASSADNRGEQYF.

V gene TRBV27 combines with J gene TRBJ2-2; D assignment may be TRBD1 or TRBD2 (7 bases each). The germline CDR1 and CDR2 sequences are MNHEY and SMNVEV (reference sequence). The CDR3 consists of 15 residues. Trimming cost V 5 bases and J 7 bases, with 17 bases left between them. The CDR3 reads CASSISTGRVGELFF. CDR3 DNA: TGTGCCAGCAGTATCTCGACAGGGAGGGTCGGGGAGCTGTTTTTT.

The chain links TRBV10-3 to TRBJ2-7; 8 nucleotides agree with TRBD2. CDR3 size: 11 residues. The germline gives CDR1 ENHRY, CDR2 SYGVKD. V lost 11 bases, J lost 4 bases, and 4 bases stayed unmatched. For the CDR3, the DNA is TGTGCCGCCGGGGGGGGTTACGAGCAGTACTTC. It translates to CAAGGGYEQYF.

The gene calls are TRBV5-1 and TRBJ2-5; TRBD2 matches 8 bases. There are 14 residues in the CDR3. From germline, CDR1 is SGHRS and CDR2 YFSETQ. The ends lost 7 bases at V and 1 base at J; junction bases unmatched: 6. CDR3 loop: CASAIAGTQETQYF. In DNA, the CDR3 is TGCGCCAGCGCAATAGCGGGGACCCAAGAGACCCAGTACTTC.

This rearrangement joins TRBV7-9 to TRBJ1-2; D is uncertain. The ends were cut back, 2 bases at V and 6 bases at J, with 16 bases in the middle. CDR1 is SEHNR, CDR2 FQNEAQ, per germline (reference sequence). The CDR3 runs 15 residues. CDR3 protein: CASSLSVLFADGYTF. The CDR3 DNA reads as TGTGCCAGCAGCTTATCAGTTTTATTCGCAGATGGCTACACCTTC.

The chain employs TRBV7-8 and TRBJ2-3; D may match TRBD1 or TRBD2 (5 bases each). CDR3 length: 15 amino acids. With 5 bases removed from V and 1 base from J, the gap between germline ends came to 13 bases. Germline CDR1 and CDR2: SGHVS and FQNEAQ. The CDR3 DNA reads TGTGCCAGCAGCGCCGGTCGGGGCGGCACAGATACGCAGTATTTT. It is translated as CASSAGRGGTDTQYF.

The gene calls are TRBV5-6 and TRBJ1-1; D is undetermined. Germline V CDR1 and CDR2: SGHDT, YYEEEE. The CDR3 is made up of 15 amino acids. Trimming cost V 1 base and J 5 bases, with 15 bases left between them. CDR3 amino acids: CASSLLIRGTTEAFF. CDR3 DNA: TGTGCCAGCAGCTTGCTTATTCGGGGAACTACTGAAGCTTTCTTT.